One and the same sample provided the 29 T cell receptor beta chains below, sequenced in a study of shared clonotypes between healthy human individuals. As defined, naive CD8 cells were CD45RO-negative and positively selected for CCR7, with terminally differentiated effector memory CD45RA+ cells excluded. Profiling relied on immunoSEQ multiplex PCR, and the TCRdb table lists in-frame clones only, not all of them. The data contain around 2,000,000 clones, less than 95% of them seen just once; the ten biggest clones take up roughly 1.2%. Sequencing was carried out using naive CD8+ T cells sorted from blood. The source is a man between 18 and 29 years old in good health.

This chain links TRBV6-5 with TRBJ2-2, with 9 nucleotides matching TRBD1. This CDR3 is 15 amino acids long. Germline CDR1 MNHEY, CDR2 SVGAGI. Unmatched junction bases numbered 8, after V lost 5 bases and J lost 7 bases. The CDR3 loop reads CASSAGTGLDGELFF. Written as DNA, the CDR3 is TGTGCCAGCAGTGCCGGGACAGGGTTGGACGGGGAGCTGTTTTTT.

The chain employs TRBV27 and TRBJ1-5; D may be TRBD1 (5 bases). Deletions cut 8 bases from V and 7 bases from J, with 18 bases between. CDR3 size: 14 residues. Germline CDR1 reads MNHEY; CDR2 reads SMNVEV (reference sequence). CDR3 in amino acids: CASGWVGGGQPQHF. The CDR3 DNA follows: TGTGCCAGCGGCTGGGTTGGGGGTGGCCAGCCCCAGCATTTT.

The chain couples TRBV18 to TRBJ2-7, with a weak D call TRBD1 (6 bases). The length of the CDR3 is 13 residues. Germline V CDR1 and CDR2: KGHSH, LQKENI. The germline V and J ends were trimmed by 4 bases and 0 bases, with 7 bases remaining between them. The CDR3 protein is CASSQGVSYEQYF. For the CDR3, the DNA is TGTGCCAGCTCACAGGGGGTCTCCTACGAGCAGTACTTC.

The chain has TRBV5-1 and TRBJ2-7; tentatively, D is TRBD2 (6 bases). The V gene's germline CDR1 is SGHRS and CDR2 YFSETQ. The CDR3 has 14 residues. V lost 7 bases to trimming and J lost 2 bases, with 16 bases between them. This CDR3 reads CASQSFPGAYEQYF. In DNA, the CDR3 is TGCGCCAGCCAGTCGTTCCCGGGAGCCTACGAGCAGTACTTC.

This clone was observed once. V is TRBV4-1 and J is TRBJ2-7, with D perhaps matching TRBD1 or TRBD2 (5 bases each). From germline, CDR1 is MGHRA and CDR2 YSYEKL. Trimming stripped 4 bases from V and 5 bases from J, with 21 bases between. The CDR3 loop spans 16 amino acids. The CDR3 region has the DNA TGCGCCAGCAGCCTGTACCGGGACCAAGGTATCCACGAGCAGTACTTC. Translated: CASSLYRDQGIHEQYF.

This clone appeared once. The rearrangement uses TRBV25-1 and TRBJ2-1, with D possibly being TRBD2 (6 bases). Germline V gene sequence: CDR1 MGHDK, CDR2 SYGVNS. There are 16 residues in the CDR3. Trimming cost V 6 bases and J 2 bases, with 17 bases left between them. CDR3 in DNA: TGTGCCAGCAGGGGAGTCGGGGGACTTACCTACAATGAGCAGTTCTTC. Amino acid sequence: CASRGVGGLTYNEQFF.

Concerning this clone itself: Distinct nucleotide sequences in the sample also encode this CDR3. This chain links TRBV4-3 with TRBJ2-7, with TRBD1 as a possible D gene (5 bases). V was pared by 4 bases and J by 4 bases, with 14 bases between. In germline, CDR1 is LGHNA, CDR2 YSLEER. CDR3 size: 14 residues. CDR3 in amino acids: CASSPGQGRYEQYF. The CDR3 region has the DNA TGCGCCAGCAGCCCTGGGCAGGGAAGATACGAGCAGTACTTC.

For this clone: Distinct nucleotide sequences in the sample also encode this CDR3. This chain links TRBV5-1 with TRBJ2-7, with D perhaps TRBD1 (5 bases). V lost 3 bases and J lost 3, with 7 bases in between. Germline loops: CDR1 SGHRS, CDR2 YFSETQ. The CDR3 contains 12 residues. CDR3 amino acids: CASSSDSYEQYF. The CDR3 DNA follows: TGCGCCAGCAGCTCCGACAGCTACGAGCAGTACTTC.

V is TRBV5-8 and J is TRBJ2-7; 7 positions agree with TRBD2. The CDR3 length is 15 residues. Trimming cost V 0 bases and J 5 bases; bases outside gene matches: 8. Germline CDR1 reads SGHTS; CDR2 reads YDEGEE. CDR3 residues: CASSLGGGAPNEQYF. The CDR3 bases are TGTGCCAGCAGCTTGGGCGGGGGAGCCCCCAACGAGCAGTACTTC.

This clone was counted between two and nine times. The chain has TRBV7-9 and TRBJ1-1, with TRBD1 matching 8 bases. This CDR3 comprises 17 residues. J gave up 0 bases and V 1 base, and 7 bases lay outside the gene matches. The germline V gene encodes CDR1 SEHNR and CDR2 FQNEAQ (reference sequence). This CDR3 reads CASSLEGRRGLNTEAFF. CDR3 sequence (DNA): TGTGCCAGCAGCTTAGAGGGCCGCAGGGGGCTGAACACTGAAGCTTTCTTT.

The chain uses TRBV10-3 and TRBJ2-1; TRBD1 matches 9 bases. V trimming: 2 bases; J trimming: 0 bases; junction bases outside the gene matches: 8. The CDR3 is 18 amino acids. Per germline, CDR1 ENHRY and CDR2 SYGVKD. The CDR3 loop reads CAISETGGGSPSYNEQFF. CDR3 coding DNA: TGTGCCATCAGTGAGACAGGGGGCGGATCTCCCTCCTACAATGAGCAGTTCTTC.

The genes are TRBV11-3 and TRBJ1-6; 8 bases fit TRBD1. CDR3 length: 15 residues. Germline lookup yields CDR1 SGHNT and CDR2 YENEEA. The V gene end was trimmed by 5 bases and the J gene end by 7 bases; junction bases not matched to a gene: 7. CDR3 sequence reads: CASSPPDRENSPLHF. For the CDR3, the DNA is TGTGCCAGCAGCCCGCCGGACAGGGAAAATTCACCCCTCCACTTT.

The chain recombines TRBV27 with TRBJ1-6; D unclear. V lost 3 bases and J lost 9, with 9 bases in between. Germline CDR1 is MNHEY and CDR2 is SMNVEV (reference sequence). This CDR3 region has 13 residues. CDR3 region: CASSLMSGSPLHF. The CDR3 DNA sequence: TGTGCCAGCAGTTTGATGTCTGGTTCACCCCTCCACTTT.

This clone has only one observation. This chain links TRBV6-5 with TRBJ1-1; 10 bases agree with TRBD1. V was pared by 6 bases and J by 3 bases, with 7 bases of the junction left unmatched. This CDR3 contains 15 residues. Germline V lookup: CDR1 MNHEY, CDR2 SVGAGI. The CDR3 region is CASSGTGEGDTEAFF. The CDR3 DNA follows: TGTGCCAGCAGCGGGACAGGGGAAGGGGACACTGAAGCTTTCTTT.

The rearrangement joins TRBV9 to TRBJ1-4; D unresolved. V lost 6 bases, J lost 2 bases, and 17 bases lay in between. The CDR3 covers 16 residues. Per germline, CDR1 SGDLS and CDR2 YYNGEE. The chain's CDR3 is CASIQPIGETNEKLFF. DNA of the CDR3: TGTGCCAGCATCCAACCCATCGGGGAGACTAATGAAAAACTGTTTTTT.

The rearrangement uses TRBV28 and TRBJ2-3; D gene uncertain. Trimming cost V 2 bases and J 3 bases, with 12 bases left between them. Germline V gives CDR1 MDHEN, CDR2 SYDVKM. The CDR3 spans 15 residues. The DNA of the CDR3 is TGTGCCAGCAGTTTAATAGGGTTGGATACAGATACGCAGTATTTT. Amino acids: CASSLIGLDTDTQYF.

The rearrangement uses TRBV11-2 and TRBJ1-2, with a possible D match to TRBD1 (6 bases). V lost 6 bases and J 2 bases, leaving 16 bases between the germline ends. The germline gives CDR1 SGHAT, CDR2 FQNNGV. The CDR3 spans 15 residues. CDR3 nucleotide sequence: TGTGCCAGCAGGCAGCTCAGGGGTCCAAACTATGGCTACACCTTC. This sequence encodes CASRQLRGPNYGYTF. Full variable domain (missing parts from reference TRBV11-2 and TRBJ1-2): EAGVAQSPRYKIIEKRQSVAFWCNPISGHATLYWYQQILGQGPKLLIQFQNNGVVDDSQLPKDRFSAERLKGVDSTLKIQPAKLEDSAVYLCASRQLRGPNYGYTFGSGTRLTVV.

V is TRBV13 and J is TRBJ2-1, with D possibly TRBD2 on 5 matching bases. Germline V lookup: CDR1 PRHDT, CDR2 FYEKMQ (reference sequence). This CDR3 has 16 amino acids. V was clipped by 4 bases and J by 2 bases, with 15 bases between them. The CDR3 loop is CASSSPRGPTYNEQFF. As DNA, the CDR3 is TGTGCCAGCAGCTCACCCCGCGGGCCCACCTACAATGAGCAGTTCTTC.

The chain combines TRBV6-6 with TRBJ2-7, with D possibly TRBD1 on 6 matching bases. V was pared by 1 base and J by 4 bases, with 17 bases between. The CDR3 sequence is 16 residues long. The germline CDR1 and CDR2 sequences are MNHNY and SVGAGI (reference sequence). CDR3 nucleotide sequence: TGTGCCAGCAGTTACTACGATACCGGGACACCTTACGAGCAGTACTTC. It specifies CASSYYDTGTPYEQYF.

Regarding this clone: The sample holds other DNA sequences that translate to the same CDR3. The genes are TRBV9 and TRBJ2-1; tentatively, D is TRBD2 (5 bases). There are 13 residues in the CDR3. The V gene lost 4 bases and the J gene lost 4 bases, with 9 bases spanning the gap. Germline assignment: CDR1 SGDLS and CDR2 YYNGEE. The CDR3 protein is CASSPDSYNEQFF. The DNA of the CDR3 is TGTGCCAGCAGCCCGGACTCTTACAATGAGCAGTTCTTC.

The V and J genes are TRBV30 and TRBJ1-4, with a tentative D call TRBD1 (6 bases). V lost 2 bases and J 7 bases, leaving 8 bases between the germline ends. Germline V lookup: CDR1 GTSNPN, CDR2 SVGIG (reference sequence). This CDR3 spans 12 amino acids. The CDR3 nucleotides read TGTGCCTGGAGTACGGACAGTGAAAAACTGTTTTTT. Translated, it gives CAWSTDSEKLFF.

The chain is built from TRBV7-9 and TRBJ2-1; 9 nucleotides align to TRBD2. The J segment lost 7 bases and the V segment lost 5 bases, leaving 9 bases of the junction unmatched. This CDR3 contains 15 residues. Germline-derived CDR1 and CDR2 are SEHNR and FQNEAQ (reference sequence). The CDR3 is CASSPPAGGQNEQFF. CDR3 DNA: TGTGCCAGCAGCCCTCCCGCGGGAGGGCAAAATGAGCAGTTCTTC.

This clone was seen only once. Other DNA sequences of this sample code for an identical CDR3. CDR3: CAWSVLAGGTDTQYF. The DNA of the CDR3 is TGTGCCTGGAGTGTTCTTGCGGGGGGTACAGATACGCAGTATTTT. The chain couples TRBV30 to TRBJ2-3; 8 nucleotides match TRBD2. CDR3 length equals 15 residues. Germline-derived CDR1 and CDR2 are GTSNPN and SVGIG (reference sequence). The trim removed 0 bases at V and 3 bases at J, leaving 5 bases unmatched.

The CDR3 DNA reads as TGTGCCAGCAGCTCCCCGGCTGGGAACACCGGGGAGCTGTTTTTT. Protein product: CASSSPAGNTGELFF. V gene TRBV7-8 combines with J gene TRBJ2-2; no firm D call. V lost 4 bases, J lost 1 base, and 10 bases lay in between. Germline loops: CDR1 SGHVS, CDR2 FQNEAQ. The CDR3 sequence is 15 residues long.

V and J are TRBV9 and TRBJ2-1, with D perhaps TRBD2 (5 bases). V lost 4 bases, J lost 1 base, and 15 bases lay in between. Germline V gene lookup returns CDR1 SGDLS and CDR2 YYNGEE. The CDR3 runs 16 residues. The CDR3 DNA reads as TGTGCCAGCAGCCCTTATGAGGGAGAGTCCTACAATGAGCAGTTCTTC. This gives the protein CASSPYEGESYNEQFF.

The chain combines TRBV4-3 with TRBJ1-1; D gene ambiguous. This CDR3 has 13 amino acids. V gave up 1 base and J gave up 4 bases, with 7 bases separating them. Germline lookup yields CDR1 LGHNA and CDR2 YSLEER. The CDR3 here is CASSQGAATEAFF. The CDR3 DNA reads TGCGCCAGCAGCCAAGGGGCGGCCACTGAAGCTTTCTTT.

The chain has TRBV27 and TRBJ2-5; D might be TRBD1 or TRBD2, each matching 6 bases. V lost 3 bases and J lost 1, with 18 bases in between. Germline values: CDR1 MNHEY, CDR2 SMNVEV (reference sequence). CDR3 size: 17 residues. The CDR3 loop is CASSFSSEGVAQETQYF. DNA for the CDR3: TGTGCCAGCAGTTTTAGTTCGGAGGGGGTAGCCCAAGAGACCCAGTACTTC.

The genes are TRBV18 and TRBJ1-1; the D is unclear. Germline CDR1 and CDR2: KGHSH and LQKENI. Deletions cut 4 bases from V and 4 bases from J, with 10 bases between. CDR3 length: 13 residues. CDR3 coding DNA: TGTGCCAGCTCACGAGTAGGTCCCACTGAAGCTTTCTTT. This translates into CASSRVGPTEAFF.

This chain connects TRBV19 to TRBJ2-2, with D hard to call. V gave up 2 bases and J gave up 6 bases, with 13 bases separating them. Looked up from germline, CDR1 is LNHDA and CDR2 is SQIVND (reference sequence). The CDR3 is made up of 15 amino acids. DNA for the CDR3: TGTGCCAGTAGTATACCAACGCCGTACGCCGGGGAGCTGTTTTTT. The encoded protein is CASSIPTPYAGELFF. Filled out from reference TRBV19 and TRBJ2-2, the complete variable domain reads DGGITQSPKYLFRKEGQNVTLSCEQNLNHDAMYWYRQDPGQGLRLIYYSQIVNDFQKGDIAEGYSVSREKKESFPLTVTSAQKNPTAFYLCASSIPTPYAGELFFGEGSRLTVL.